This T cell receptor (beta chain) was documented in a study of T cells after yellow fever vaccination. TCRdb ran MiXCR on the 5' RACE reads and lists one entry per CDR3 protein. The sample yields approximately 160,000 distinct CDR3 sequences, around 9% seen once. In this sample, this clonotype turned up a few times. CDR3 length equals 14 residues. Germline-derived CDR1 and CDR2 are MNHEY and SMNVEV (reference sequence). With 4 bases clipped from V and 5 bases from J, the junction kept 4 bases outside the gene matches. The sequencing here drew on CD8+ T cells sorted from PBMCs, taken 45 days after the yellow fever booster vaccination. This clonotype was obtained from a man aged 18 to 30 who received the YFV17D yellow fever vaccine. V usage is TRBV27 and J usage is TRBJ1-1, with 10 bases that match TRBD1. The CDR3 sequence: CASSSGTGVTEAFF. CDR3 nucleotides: TGTGCCAGCAGTTCCGGGACAGGGGTAACTGAAGCTTTCTTT.